This entry is about one T cell receptor beta chain. This record belongs to a study of blood T cell repertoires in COVID-19. Overall study: The origin of the acute and convalescent COVID-19 samples was the United States, Italy and Spain. T cells, B-cell-depleted T cells, or PBMCs provided the cDNA or gDNA that served as material.

Unmatched junction bases numbered 7, after V lost 2 bases and J lost 3 bases. Germline V gene sequence: CDR1 LGHNA, CDR2 YSLEER. The CDR3 has 17 residues. Methods used by the authors: Quantification of nucleated cells was approximated via reference gene primer amplification. TCRdb keeps only in-frame clones here, not all; method: immunoSEQ multiplex PCR. D and trimming were read from the DNA, whereas the V and J calls and clone size are those reported in that table. The data contain about 110,000 clones, about 87% of them singletons. The sample comprised peripheral blood. The gene calls are TRBV4-3 and TRBJ2-6, with 7 bases lining up with TRBD1. The receptor was derived from a human donor in a cohort sampled during active COVID-19. CDR3 loop: CASSQSPGGYGANVLTF. The CDR3 nucleotides read TGCGCCAGCAGCCAATCGCCAGGGGGTTATGGGGCCAACGTCCTGACTTTC.